This record concerns one T cell receptor beta chain sequence. As processed by the authors: Researchers report that nucleated cell counts were estimated from reference gene primer amplification. Method: immunoSEQ multiplex PCR; TCRdb's copy keeps in-frame clones and lacks some. The DNA gave D and trimming, while V, J and clone size come from that table. The sample yields 160,000 or so clones, roughly 81% seen once. The CDR3 has 13 amino acids. Germline CDR1 is SNHLY and CDR2 is FYNNEI. The J segment lost 6 bases and the V segment lost 5 bases, leaving 6 bases of the junction unmatched. This sample was included in a study of blood T cell repertoires in COVID-19. Looking at the study overall: COVID-19 samples, acute and convalescent, were from the United States, Italy and Spain. PBMCs, B-cell-depleted T cells, or T cells provided the cDNA or gDNA that made up the material.

Sequencing was performed on peripheral blood. The clonotype was recovered from a man aged 40-55 years with acute or convalescent COVID-19. The chain employs TRBV2 and TRBJ1-2, with 7 bases matching TRBD1. The CDR3 coding sequence is TGTGCCAGCAGTTTGGGACAGCGGGATGGCTACACCTTC. This translates into CASSLGQRDGYTF. Drawing the rest from reference TRBV2 and TRBJ1-2, the complete variable domain is EPEVTQTPSHQVTQMGQEVILRCVPISNHLYFYWYRQILGQKVEFLVSFYNNEISEKSEIFDDQFSVERPDGSNFTLKIRSTKLEDSAMYFCASSLGQRDGYTFGSGTRLTVV.